This TCR beta chain was captured by sequencing in a study of control samples from healthy donors and cancer patients (dated by TCRdb to about 2020). The method behind the library was the immunoSEQ multiplex PCR assay. The source is immuneACCESS, and TCRdb retained only in-frame sequences with V and J called. Part of the clones is not carried over; for the studies checked, unresolved V genes explain less than half of this, and the remainder is unexplained. This sample holds tens of thousands of clones; around 91% were observed only once. Of the sample, approximately 14% is held by the ten largest clones. Compared with germline, V lacks 7 bases and J lacks 2 bases; bases without a gene match: 8. CDR1 and CDR2, per the germline V gene, are SQVTM and ANQGSEA. From the cysteine up to the phenylalanine, the CDR3 has a length of 13 residues. Only the CDR3 DNA stays, 39 bases, in frame from base 1. This clone was seen only once. Its antigen has not been determined. Base qualities were left out, and no much larger clone turns up one base away.

Input material: blood. The TCR sequence derives from a man between 25 and 39 years old in good health. The sequence links TRBV29-1 to TRBJ2-7, and TRBD1 matches 7 of the central bases. The DNA sequence is as follows: TGCAGCGCTGGCCGGGACAGAGCCTACGAGCAGTACTTC. This gives the protein CSAGRDRAYEQYF.